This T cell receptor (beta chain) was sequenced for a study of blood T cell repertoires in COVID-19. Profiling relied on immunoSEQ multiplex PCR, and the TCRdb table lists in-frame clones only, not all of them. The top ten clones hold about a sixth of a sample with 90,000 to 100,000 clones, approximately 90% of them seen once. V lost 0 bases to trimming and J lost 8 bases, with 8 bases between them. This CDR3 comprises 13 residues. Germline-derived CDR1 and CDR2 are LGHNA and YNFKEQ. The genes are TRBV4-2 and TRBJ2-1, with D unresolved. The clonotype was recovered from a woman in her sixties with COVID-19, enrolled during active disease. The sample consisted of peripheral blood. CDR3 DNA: TGTGCCAGCAGCCAAGATGTAGTATATGAGCAGTTCTTC. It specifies CASSQDVVYEQFF.